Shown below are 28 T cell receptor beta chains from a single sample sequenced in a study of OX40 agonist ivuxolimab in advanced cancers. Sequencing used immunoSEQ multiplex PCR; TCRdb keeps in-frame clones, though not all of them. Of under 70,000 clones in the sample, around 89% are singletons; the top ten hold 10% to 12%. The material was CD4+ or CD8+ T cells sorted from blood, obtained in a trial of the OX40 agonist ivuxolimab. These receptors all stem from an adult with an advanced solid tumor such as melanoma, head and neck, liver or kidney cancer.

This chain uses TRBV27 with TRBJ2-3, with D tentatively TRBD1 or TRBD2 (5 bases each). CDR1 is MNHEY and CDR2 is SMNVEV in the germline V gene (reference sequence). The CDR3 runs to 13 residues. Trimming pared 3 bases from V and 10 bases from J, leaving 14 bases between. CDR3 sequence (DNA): TGTGCCAGCAGTTTTCAGGGACGGATCCCGCAGTATTTT. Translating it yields CASSFQGRIPQYF.

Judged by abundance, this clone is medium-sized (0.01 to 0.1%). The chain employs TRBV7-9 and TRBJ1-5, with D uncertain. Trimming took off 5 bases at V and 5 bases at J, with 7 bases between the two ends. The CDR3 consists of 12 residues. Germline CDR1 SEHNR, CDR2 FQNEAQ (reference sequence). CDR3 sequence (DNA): TGTGCCAGCAGCCGAGTAGATCAGCCCCAGCATTTT. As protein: CASSRVDQPQHF.

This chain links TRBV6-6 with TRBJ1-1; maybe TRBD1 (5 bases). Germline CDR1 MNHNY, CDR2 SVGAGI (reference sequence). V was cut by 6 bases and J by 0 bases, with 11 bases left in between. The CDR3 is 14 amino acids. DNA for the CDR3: TGTGCCAGCAGACCCCGGGGCTTGAACACTGAAGCTTTCTTT. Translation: CASRPRGLNTEAFF.

The CDR3 here is CASSVDSSTDTQYF. CDR3 coding DNA: TGTGCCAGCAGCGTAGACTCTAGCACAGATACGCAGTATTTT. V is TRBV9 and J is TRBJ2-3; D unresolved. The CDR3 spans 14 residues. V was shortened by 0 bases and J by 0 bases, with 5 bases between the two germline ends. Germline CDR1 SGDLS, CDR2 YYNGEE.

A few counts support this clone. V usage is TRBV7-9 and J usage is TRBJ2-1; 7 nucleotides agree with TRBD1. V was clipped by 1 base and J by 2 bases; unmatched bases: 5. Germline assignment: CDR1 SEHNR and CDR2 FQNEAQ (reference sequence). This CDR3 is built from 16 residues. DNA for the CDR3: TGTGCCAGCAGCTTAGTTCGTCAGGGGGCCTACAATGAGCAGTTCTTC. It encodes CASSLVRQGAYNEQFF.

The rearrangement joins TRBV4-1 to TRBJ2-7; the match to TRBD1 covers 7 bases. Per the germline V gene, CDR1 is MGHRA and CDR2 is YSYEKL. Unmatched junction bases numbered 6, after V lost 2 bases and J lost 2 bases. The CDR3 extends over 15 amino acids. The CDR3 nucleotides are TGCGCCAGCAGCCAACGGGAACAGGGGCCCTACGAGCAGTACTTC. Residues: CASSQREQGPYEQYF.

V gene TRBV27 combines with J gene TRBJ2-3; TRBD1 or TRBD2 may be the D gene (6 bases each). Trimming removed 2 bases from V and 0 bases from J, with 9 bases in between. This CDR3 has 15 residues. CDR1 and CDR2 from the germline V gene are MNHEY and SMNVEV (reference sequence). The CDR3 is CASSLRGTSTDTQYF. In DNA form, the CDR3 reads TGTGCCAGCAGTTTAAGGGGGACTAGCACAGATACGCAGTATTTT.

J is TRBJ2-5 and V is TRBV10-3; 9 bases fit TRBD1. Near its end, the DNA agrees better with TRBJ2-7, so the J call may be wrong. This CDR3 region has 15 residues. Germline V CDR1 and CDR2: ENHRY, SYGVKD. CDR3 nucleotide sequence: TGTGCCATCAGTTCGGACAGGGGAGACTCCTACGAGCAGTACTTC. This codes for CAISSDRGDSYEQYF.

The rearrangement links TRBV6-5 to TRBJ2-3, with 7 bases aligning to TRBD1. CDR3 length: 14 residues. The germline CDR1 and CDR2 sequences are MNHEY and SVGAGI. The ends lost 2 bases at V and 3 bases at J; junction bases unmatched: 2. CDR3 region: CASSYTTGTDTQYF. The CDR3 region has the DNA TGTGCCAGCAGTTACACGACAGGGACAGATACGCAGTATTTT.

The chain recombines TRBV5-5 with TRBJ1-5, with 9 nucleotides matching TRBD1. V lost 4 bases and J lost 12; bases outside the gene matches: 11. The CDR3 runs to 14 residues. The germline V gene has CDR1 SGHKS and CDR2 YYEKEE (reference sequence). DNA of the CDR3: TGTGCCAGCAGCAATCCGGGACAGGGTGATCTCCAGCATTTT. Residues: CASSNPGQGDLQHF.

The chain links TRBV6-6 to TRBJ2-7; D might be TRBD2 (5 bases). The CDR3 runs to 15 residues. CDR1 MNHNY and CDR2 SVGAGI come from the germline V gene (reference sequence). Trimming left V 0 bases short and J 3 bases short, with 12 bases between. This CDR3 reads CASSYSIGSYYEQYF. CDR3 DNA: TGTGCCAGCAGTTACTCGATTGGGAGTTACTACGAGCAGTACTTC.

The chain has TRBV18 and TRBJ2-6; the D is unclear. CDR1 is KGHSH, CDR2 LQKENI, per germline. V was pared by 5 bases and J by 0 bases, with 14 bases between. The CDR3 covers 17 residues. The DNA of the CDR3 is TGTGCCAGCTCAACCCTATTTCGCGCCTCTGGGGCCAACGTCCTGACTTTC. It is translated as CASSTLFRASGANVLTF. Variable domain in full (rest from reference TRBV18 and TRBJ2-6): NAGVMQNPRHLVRRRGQEARLRCSPMKGHSHVYWYRQLPEEGLKFMVYLQKENIIDESGMPKERFSAEFPKEGPSILRIQQVVRGDSAAYFCASSTLFRASGANVLTFGAGSRLTVL.

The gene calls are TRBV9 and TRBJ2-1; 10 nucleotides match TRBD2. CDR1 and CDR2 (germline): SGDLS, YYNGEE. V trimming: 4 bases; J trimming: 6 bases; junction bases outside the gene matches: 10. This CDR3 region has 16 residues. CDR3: CASSPQRGGQGNEQFF. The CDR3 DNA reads TGTGCCAGCAGCCCCCAGCGGGGGGGCCAAGGCAATGAGCAGTTCTTC.

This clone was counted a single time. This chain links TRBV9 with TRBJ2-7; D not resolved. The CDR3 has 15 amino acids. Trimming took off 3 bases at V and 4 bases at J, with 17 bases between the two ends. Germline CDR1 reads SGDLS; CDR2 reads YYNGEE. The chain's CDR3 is CASSAQGWVGYEQYF. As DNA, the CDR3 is TGTGCCAGCAGCGCCCAAGGGTGGGTTGGGTACGAGCAGTACTTC.

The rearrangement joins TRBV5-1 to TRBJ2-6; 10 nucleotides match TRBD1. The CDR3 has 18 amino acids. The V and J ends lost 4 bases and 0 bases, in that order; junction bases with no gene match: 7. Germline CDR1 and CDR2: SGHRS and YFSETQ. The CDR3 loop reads CASSPGTGATSGANVLTF. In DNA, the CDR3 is TGCGCCAGCAGCCCGGGGACAGGGGCGACCTCTGGGGCCAACGTCCTGACTTTC. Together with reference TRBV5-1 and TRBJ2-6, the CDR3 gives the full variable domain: KAGVTQTPRYLIKTRGQQVTLSCSPISGHRSVSWYQQTPGQGLQFLFEYFSETQRNKGNFPGRFSGRQFSNSRSEMNVSTLELGDSALYLCASSPGTGATSGANVLTFGAGSRLTVL.

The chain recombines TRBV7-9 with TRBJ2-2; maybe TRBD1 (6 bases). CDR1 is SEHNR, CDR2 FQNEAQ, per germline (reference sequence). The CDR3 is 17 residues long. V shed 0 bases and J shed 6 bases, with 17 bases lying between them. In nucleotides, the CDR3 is TGTGCCAGCAGCTTAGCGTGGGGGCCGCTAAGTCCCGGGGAGCTGTTTTTT. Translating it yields CASSLAWGPLSPGELFF.

CDR3 in DNA: TGTGCCAGCAGCCTCAGACGGACATCTAATGAAAAACTGTTTTTT. Protein sequence: CASSLRRTSNEKLFF. The rearrangement uses TRBV7-9 and TRBJ1-4; a possible D gene is TRBD1 (5 bases). Trimming pared 5 bases from V and 3 bases from J, leaving 13 bases between. Looked up from germline, CDR1 is SEHNR and CDR2 is FQNEAQ (reference sequence). The CDR3 spans 15 residues. The full variable domain, in which reference TRBV7-9 and TRBJ1-4 provide the parts outside the CDR3, is DTGVSQNPRHKITKRGQNVTFRCDPISEHNRLYWYRQTLGQGPEFLTYFQNEAQLEKSRLLSDRFSAERPKGSFSTLEIQRTEQGDSAMYLCASSLRRTSNEKLFFGSGTQLSVL.

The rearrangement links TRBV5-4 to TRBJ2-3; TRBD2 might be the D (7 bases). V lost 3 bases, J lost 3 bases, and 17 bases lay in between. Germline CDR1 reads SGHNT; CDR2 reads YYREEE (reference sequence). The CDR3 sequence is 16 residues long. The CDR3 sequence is CASSSQRGGGTDTQYF. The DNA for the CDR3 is TGTGCCAGCAGCTCCCAGAGGGGGGGCGGGACAGATACGCAGTATTTT. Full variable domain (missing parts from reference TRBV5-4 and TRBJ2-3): ETGVTQSPTHLIKTRGQQVTLRCSSQSGHNTVSWYQQALGQGPQFIFQYYREEENGRGNFPPRFSGLQFPNYSSELNVNALELDDSALYLCASSSQRGGGTDTQYFGPGTRLTVL.

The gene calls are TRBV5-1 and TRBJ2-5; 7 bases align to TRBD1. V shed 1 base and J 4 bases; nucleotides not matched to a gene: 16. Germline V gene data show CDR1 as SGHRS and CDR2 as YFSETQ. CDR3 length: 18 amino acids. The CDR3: CASSLRGTESKTLETQYF. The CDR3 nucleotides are TGCGCCAGCAGCTTGAGGGGGACAGAGTCCAAGACTTTAGAGACCCAGTACTTC. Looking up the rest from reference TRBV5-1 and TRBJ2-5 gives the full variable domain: KAGVTQTPRYLIKTRGQQVTLSCSPISGHRSVSWYQQTPGQGLQFLFEYFSETQRNKGNFPGRFSGRQFSNSRSEMNVSTLELGDSALYLCASSLRGTESKTLETQYFGPGTRLLVL.

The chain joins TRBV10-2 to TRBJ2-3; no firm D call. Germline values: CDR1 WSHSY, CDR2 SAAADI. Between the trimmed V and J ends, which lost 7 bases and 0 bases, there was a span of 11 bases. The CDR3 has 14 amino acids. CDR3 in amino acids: CASTFRASTDTQYF. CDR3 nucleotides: TGCGCCAGCACGTTCCGGGCTAGCACAGATACGCAGTATTTT.

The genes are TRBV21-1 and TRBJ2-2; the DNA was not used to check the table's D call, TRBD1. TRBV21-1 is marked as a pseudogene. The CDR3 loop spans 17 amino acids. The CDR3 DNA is TGTGCCAGCAGCCCCCGTATGGACAGGGGGCTAACCGGGGAGCTGTTTTTT. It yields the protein CASSPRMDRGLTGELFF.

The CDR3 coding sequence is TGTGCCATCAGAAAGGGGACAGGGTTTAATTCACCCCTCCACTTT. Residues: CAIRKGTGFNSPLHF. The gene calls are TRBV10-3 and TRBJ1-6; 9 bases are shared with TRBD1. There are 15 residues in the CDR3. V lost 6 bases, J lost 6 bases, and 6 bases stayed unmatched. CDR1 and CDR2 from the germline V gene are ENHRY and SYGVKD.

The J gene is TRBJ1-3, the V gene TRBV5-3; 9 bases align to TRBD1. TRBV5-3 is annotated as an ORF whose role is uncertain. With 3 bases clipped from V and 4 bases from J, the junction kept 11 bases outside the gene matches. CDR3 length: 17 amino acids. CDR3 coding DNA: TGTGCCAGAAGCTCGATTCTAACAGGGGGCAAAGGAAACACCATATATTTT. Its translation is CARSSILTGGKGNTIYF.

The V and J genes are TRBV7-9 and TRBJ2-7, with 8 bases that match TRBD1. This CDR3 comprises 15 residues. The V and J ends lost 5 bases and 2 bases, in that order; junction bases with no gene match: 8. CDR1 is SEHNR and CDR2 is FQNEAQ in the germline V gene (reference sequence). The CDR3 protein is CASSLRTGLAYEQYF. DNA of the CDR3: TGTGCCAGCAGCCTCCGGACAGGGTTGGCCTACGAGCAGTACTTC.

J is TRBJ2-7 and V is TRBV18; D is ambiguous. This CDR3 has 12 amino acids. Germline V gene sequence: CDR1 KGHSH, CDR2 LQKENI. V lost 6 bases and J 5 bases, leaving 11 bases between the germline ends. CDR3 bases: TGTGCCAGCTCCCAAACCCTAGACGAGCAGTACTTC. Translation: CASSQTLDEQYF.

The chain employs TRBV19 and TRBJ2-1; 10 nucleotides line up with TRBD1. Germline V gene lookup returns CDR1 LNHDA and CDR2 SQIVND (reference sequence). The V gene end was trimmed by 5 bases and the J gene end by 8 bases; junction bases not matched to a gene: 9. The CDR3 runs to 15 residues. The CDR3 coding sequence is TGTGCCAGTAGTTTTCGACAGGGGGCGAATCATGAGCAGTTCTTC. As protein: CASSFRQGANHEQFF. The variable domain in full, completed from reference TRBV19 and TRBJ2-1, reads DGGITQSPKYLFRKEGQNVTLSCEQNLNHDAMYWYRQDPGQGLRLIYYSQIVNDFQKGDIAEGYSVSREKKESFPLTVTSAQKNPTAFYLCASSFRQGANHEQFFGPGTRLTVL.

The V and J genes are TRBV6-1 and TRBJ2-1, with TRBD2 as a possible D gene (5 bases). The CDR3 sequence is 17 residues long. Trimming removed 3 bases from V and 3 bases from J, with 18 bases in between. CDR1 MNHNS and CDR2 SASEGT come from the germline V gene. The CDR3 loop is CASSENLAGYIYNEQFF. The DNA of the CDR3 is TGTGCCAGCAGTGAGAATCTAGCCGGATACATCTACAATGAGCAGTTCTTC.

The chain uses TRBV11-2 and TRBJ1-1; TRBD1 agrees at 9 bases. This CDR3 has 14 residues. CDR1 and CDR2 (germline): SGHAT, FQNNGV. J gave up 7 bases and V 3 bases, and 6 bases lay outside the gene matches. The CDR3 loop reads CASSFNRGRNEAFF. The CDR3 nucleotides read TGTGCCAGCAGCTTCAACAGGGGGCGGAATGAAGCTTTCTTT. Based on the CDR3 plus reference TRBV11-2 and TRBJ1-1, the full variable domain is EAGVAQSPRYKIIEKRQSVAFWCNPISGHATLYWYQQILGQGPKLLIQFQNNGVVDDSQLPKDRFSAERLKGVDSTLKIQPAKLEDSAVYLCASSFNRGRNEAFFGQGTRLTVV.